What follows is one T cell receptor (beta chain) and its context. Its target is not known. PCR amplification relied on 60 Vbeta primers (plus 13 Jbeta primers). Repertoires were generated with immunoSEQ multiplex PCR, while TCRdb's copy carries only in-frame clones and drops some. Of around 100,000 clones in the sample, approximately 79% were seen once. These data are taken from a study of cytomegalovirus exposure and HLA in healthy donors. Study as a whole: Counted in an early data release were about 85 million unique TCRs from HLA-typed donors.

General study findings and limits: An analysis done earlier found most TCR beta V segments productive about 87% or about 30% of the time. Accurate prediction of most subjects' HLA-A and HLA-B alleles from TCR beta sequences was reported. In a later analysis, DRB1 alleles had the most associated TCRs; HLA-C alleles the fewest.

Germline lookup yields CDR1 LNHDA and CDR2 SQIVND (reference sequence). Trimming removed 7 bases from V and 4 bases from J; junction bases left unmatched: 12. The CDR3 is 16 residues long. The chain employs TRBV19 and TRBJ1-5, with 8 nucleotides matching TRBD1. The TCR comes from a man aged 55-75 years in good health and CMV-seropositive. The material sequenced was PBMCs. CDR3 sequence (DNA): TGTGCCAGTAATCCCCTCGGGCAGGGGGCGAATCAGCCCCAGCATTTT. This translates into CASNPLGQGANQPQHF.